The T cell receptor (beta chain) under discussion was sequenced for a study of T cell responses to AZD1222 COVID-19 vaccine. With respect to this clone: Its cognate antigen is unknown.

Profiled with immunoSEQ multiplex PCR; TCRdb holds only in-frame clones, not every one. The top ten hold 1.5% to 2% of the sample, which has fewer than 200,000 clones, roughly 90% seen once. Overall study results and limits: Donors were largely white British and mainly female; clonal diversity was possibly underestimated. Reports say nearly half of spike-specific TCRs go after unmutated variant regions. Researchers took repertoire samples only after the peak T cell response had come. AZD1222 recipients seropositive at baseline numbered only five to seven.

The TCR was taken from an adult who received the AZD1222 COVID-19 vaccine. The material was peripheral blood, obtained 28 days after the second AZD1222 dose.

The DNA for the CDR3 is TGTGCCAGCAGCGTACAGGGGGCGGAAGGAAACACCATATATTTT. The encoded protein is CASSVQGAEGNTIYF. The gene calls are TRBV2 and TRBJ1-3, with 9 bases fitting TRBD1. Losses at the gene ends were 6 bases for V and 4 bases for J; bases not matched to a gene: 7. Germline CDR1 and CDR2: SNHLY and FYNNEI. This CDR3 has 15 amino acids.